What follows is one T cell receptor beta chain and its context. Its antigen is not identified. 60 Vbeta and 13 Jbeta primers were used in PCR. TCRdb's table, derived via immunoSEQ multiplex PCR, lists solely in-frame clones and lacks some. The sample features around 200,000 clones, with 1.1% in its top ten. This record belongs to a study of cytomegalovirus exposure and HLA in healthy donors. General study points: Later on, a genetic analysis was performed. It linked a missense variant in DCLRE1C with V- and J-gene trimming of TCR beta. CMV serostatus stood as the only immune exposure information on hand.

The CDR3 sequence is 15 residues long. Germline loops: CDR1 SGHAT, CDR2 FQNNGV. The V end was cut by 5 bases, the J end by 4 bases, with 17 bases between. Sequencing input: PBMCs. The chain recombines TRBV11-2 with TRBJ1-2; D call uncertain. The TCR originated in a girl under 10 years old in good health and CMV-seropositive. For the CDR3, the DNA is TGTGCCAGCAGCCTGGCTGGAGCTTTGGTCTATGGCTACACCTTC. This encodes CASSLAGALVYGYTF.